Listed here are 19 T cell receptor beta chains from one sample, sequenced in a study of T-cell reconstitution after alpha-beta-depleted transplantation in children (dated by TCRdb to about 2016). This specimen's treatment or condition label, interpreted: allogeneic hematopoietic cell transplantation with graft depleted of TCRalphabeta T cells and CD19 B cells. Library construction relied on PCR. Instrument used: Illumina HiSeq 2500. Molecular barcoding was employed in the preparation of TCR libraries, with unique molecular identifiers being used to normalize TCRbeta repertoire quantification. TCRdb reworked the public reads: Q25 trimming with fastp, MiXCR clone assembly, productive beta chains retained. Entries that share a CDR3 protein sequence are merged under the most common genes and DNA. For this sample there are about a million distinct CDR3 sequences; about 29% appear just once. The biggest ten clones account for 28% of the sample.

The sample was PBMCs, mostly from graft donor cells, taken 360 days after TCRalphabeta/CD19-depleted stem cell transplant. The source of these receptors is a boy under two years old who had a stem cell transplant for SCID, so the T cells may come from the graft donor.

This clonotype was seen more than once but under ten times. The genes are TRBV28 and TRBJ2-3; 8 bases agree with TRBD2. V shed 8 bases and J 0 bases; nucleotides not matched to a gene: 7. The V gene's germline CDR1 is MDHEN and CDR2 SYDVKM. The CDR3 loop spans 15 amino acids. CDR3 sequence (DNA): TGTGCCAGCCTCGGGCTAGCGGGTAGCACAGATACGCAGTATTTT. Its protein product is CASLGLAGSTDTQYF. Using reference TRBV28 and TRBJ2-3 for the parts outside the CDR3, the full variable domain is DVKVTQSSRYLVKRTGEKVFLECVQDMDHENMFWYRQDPGLGLRLIYFSYDVKMKEKGDIPEGYSVSREKKERFSLILESASTNQTSMYLCASLGLAGSTDTQYFGPGTRLTVL.

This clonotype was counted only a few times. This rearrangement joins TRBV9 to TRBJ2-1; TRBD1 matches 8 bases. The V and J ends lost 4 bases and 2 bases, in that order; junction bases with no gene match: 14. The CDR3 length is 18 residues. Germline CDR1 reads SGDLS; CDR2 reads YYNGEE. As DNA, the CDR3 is TGTGCCAGCAGCACATATCCACCGGACAGGGCAGCCTACAATGAGCAGTTCTTC. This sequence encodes CASSTYPPDRAAYNEQFF.

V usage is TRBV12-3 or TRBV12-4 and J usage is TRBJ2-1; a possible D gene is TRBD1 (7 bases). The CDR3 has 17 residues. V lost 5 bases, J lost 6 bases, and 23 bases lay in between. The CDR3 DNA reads TGTGCCAGCAGTCGGGGGAAAGGGGGCGGAGGATTCAATGAGCAGTTCTTC. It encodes CASSRGKGGGGFNEQFF.

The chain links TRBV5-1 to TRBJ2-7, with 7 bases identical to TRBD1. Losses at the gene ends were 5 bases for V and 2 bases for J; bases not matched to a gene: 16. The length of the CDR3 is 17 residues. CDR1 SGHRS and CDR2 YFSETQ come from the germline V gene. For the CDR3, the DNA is TGCGCCAGCAGAGCACACACCAACAGGGGCTATGCCTACGAGCAGTACTTC. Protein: CASRAHTNRGYAYEQYF.

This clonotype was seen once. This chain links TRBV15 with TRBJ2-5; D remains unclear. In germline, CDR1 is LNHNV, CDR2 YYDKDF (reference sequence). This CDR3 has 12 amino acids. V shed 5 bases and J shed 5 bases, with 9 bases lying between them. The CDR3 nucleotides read TGTGCCACCAGCTGGTCCGGTGAGACCCAGTACTTC. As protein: CATSWSGETQYF. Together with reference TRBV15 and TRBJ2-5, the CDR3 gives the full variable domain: DAMVIQNPRYQVTQFGKPVTLSCSQTLNHNVMYWYQQKSSQAPKLLFHYYDKDFNNEADTPDNFQSRRPNTSFCFLDIRSPGLGDTAMYLCATSWSGETQYFGPGTRLLVL.

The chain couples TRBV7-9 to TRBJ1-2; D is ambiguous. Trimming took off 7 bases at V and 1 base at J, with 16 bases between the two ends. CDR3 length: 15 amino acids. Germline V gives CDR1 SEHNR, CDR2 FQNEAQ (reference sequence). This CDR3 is CASTSTPGFNYGYTF. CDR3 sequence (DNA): TGTGCCAGCACCAGCACCCCAGGTTTTAACTATGGCTACACCTTC.

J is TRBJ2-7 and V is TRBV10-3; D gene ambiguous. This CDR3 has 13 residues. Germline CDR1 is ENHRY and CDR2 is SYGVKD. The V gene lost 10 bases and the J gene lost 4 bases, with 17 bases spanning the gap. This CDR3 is CATNGGVEYEQYF. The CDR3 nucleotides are TGTGCCACCAACGGTGGGGTGGAATACGAGCAGTACTTC.

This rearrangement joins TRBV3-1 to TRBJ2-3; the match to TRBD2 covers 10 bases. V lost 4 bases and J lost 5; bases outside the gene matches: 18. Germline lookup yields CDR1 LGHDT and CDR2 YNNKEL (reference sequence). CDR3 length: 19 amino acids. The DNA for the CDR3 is TGTGCCAGCAGCCTCCTGTATGGAAGCCCGGGACTAGCGAAAGATACGCAGTATTTT. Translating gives CASSLLYGSPGLAKDTQYF.

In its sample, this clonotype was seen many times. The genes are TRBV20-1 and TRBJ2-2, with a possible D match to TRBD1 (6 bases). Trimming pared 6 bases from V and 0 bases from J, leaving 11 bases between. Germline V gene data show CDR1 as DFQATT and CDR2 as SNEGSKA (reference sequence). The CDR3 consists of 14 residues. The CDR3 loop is CSAQQGSNTGELFF. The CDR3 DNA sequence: TGCAGTGCCCAACAGGGATCGAACACCGGGGAGCTGTTTTTT.

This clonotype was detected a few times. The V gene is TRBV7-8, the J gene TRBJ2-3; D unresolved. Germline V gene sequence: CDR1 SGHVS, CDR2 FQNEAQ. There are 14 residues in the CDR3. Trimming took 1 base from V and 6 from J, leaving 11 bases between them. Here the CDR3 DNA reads TGTGCCAGCAGCTTAGAGATAGCTCGGGATACGCAGTATTTT. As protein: CASSLEIARDTQYF.

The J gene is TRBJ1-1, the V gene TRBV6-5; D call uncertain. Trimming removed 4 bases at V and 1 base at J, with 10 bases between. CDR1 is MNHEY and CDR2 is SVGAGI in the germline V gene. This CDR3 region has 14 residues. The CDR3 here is CASSWRGWNTEAFF. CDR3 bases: TGTGCCAGCAGTTGGCGGGGATGGAACACTGAAGCTTTCTTT.

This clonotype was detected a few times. The chain's CDR3 is CASSFRGRHSGNTIYF. The CDR3 DNA follows: TGTGCCAGCAGTTTCAGGGGCAGGCACTCTGGAAACACCATATATTTT. This chain uses TRBV12-3 or TRBV12-4 with TRBJ1-3; TRBD1 might be the D (6 bases). V gave up 3 bases and J gave up 0 bases, with 12 bases separating them. The CDR3 runs 16 residues.

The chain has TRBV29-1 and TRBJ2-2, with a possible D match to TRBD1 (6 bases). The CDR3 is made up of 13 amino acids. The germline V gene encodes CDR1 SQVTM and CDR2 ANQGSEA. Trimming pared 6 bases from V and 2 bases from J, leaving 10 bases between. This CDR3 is CSVGGHNTGELFF. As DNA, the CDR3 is TGCAGCGTAGGGGGTCACAACACCGGGGAGCTGTTTTTT.

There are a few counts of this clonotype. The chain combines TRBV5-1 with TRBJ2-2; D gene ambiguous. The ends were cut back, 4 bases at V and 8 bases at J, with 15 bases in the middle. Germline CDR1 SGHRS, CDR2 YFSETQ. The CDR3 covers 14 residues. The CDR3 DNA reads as TGCGCCAGCAGCCAGGATGATGGAGAGGGGGAGCTGTTTTTT. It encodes CASSQDDGEGELFF.

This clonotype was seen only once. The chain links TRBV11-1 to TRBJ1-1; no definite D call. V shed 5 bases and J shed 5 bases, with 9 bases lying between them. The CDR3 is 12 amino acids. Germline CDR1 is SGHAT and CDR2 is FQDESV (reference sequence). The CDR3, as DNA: TGTGCCAGCAGCACGGTGGGGACTGAAGCTTTCTTT. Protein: CASSTVGTEAFF.

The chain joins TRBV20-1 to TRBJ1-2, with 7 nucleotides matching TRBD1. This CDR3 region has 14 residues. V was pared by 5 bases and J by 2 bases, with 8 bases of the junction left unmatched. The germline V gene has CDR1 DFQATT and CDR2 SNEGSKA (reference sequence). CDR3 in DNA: TGCAGTGCTGGATACACAGGGGACAACTATGGCTACACCTTC. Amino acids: CSAGYTGDNYGYTF.

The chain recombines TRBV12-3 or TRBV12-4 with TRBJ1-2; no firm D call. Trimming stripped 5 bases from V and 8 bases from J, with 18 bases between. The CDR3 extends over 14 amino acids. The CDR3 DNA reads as TGTGCCAGCAGTCACCCCACACGGATTCGGGGCTACACCTTC. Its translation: CASSHPTRIRGYTF.

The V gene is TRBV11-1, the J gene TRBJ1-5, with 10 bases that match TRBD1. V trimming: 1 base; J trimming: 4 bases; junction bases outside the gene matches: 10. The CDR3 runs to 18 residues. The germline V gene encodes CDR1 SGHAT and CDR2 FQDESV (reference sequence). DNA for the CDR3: TGTGCCAGCAGCTTAGACCCGGGACAGGGGTCGCCTAATCAGCCCCAGCATTTT. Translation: CASSLDPGQGSPNQPQHF.

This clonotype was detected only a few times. In DNA, the CDR3 is TGCGCCAGCAGCTTGGCAGGGGACATCTACGAGCAGTACTTC. Translated, it gives CASSLAGDIYEQYF. The J gene is TRBJ2-7, the V gene TRBV4-1; the D gene is possibly TRBD1 (6 bases). Trimming stripped 5 bases from V and 3 bases from J, with 14 bases between. Germline CDR1 MGHRA, CDR2 YSYEKL. This CDR3 is built from 14 residues.